This T cell receptor (beta chain) is from a study of blood T cell repertoires in COVID-19. Study-level background: Acute-phase and convalescent COVID-19 samples originated in the United States, Italy and Spain.

The trim removed 5 bases at V and 0 bases at J, leaving 2 bases unmatched. This CDR3 spans 16 amino acids. The germline gives CDR1 SEHNR, CDR2 FQNEAQ (reference sequence). Source study methods: Nucleated cell counts were estimated from reference gene primer amplification. Sequencing was performed with immunoSEQ multiplex PCR; in TCRdb, only in-frame clones are kept and a portion is missing. The DNA gave D and trimming, while V, J and clone size come from that table. The sample consists of approximately 150,000 clones, roughly four fifths of them appearing once. Comments on this clone: Other DNA sequences of this sample code for an identical CDR3.

The TCR originated in a woman of 80 years or more with acute or convalescent COVID-19. The genes are TRBV7-9 and TRBJ1-4, with 11 bases that match TRBD1. Sample: peripheral blood. The DNA for the CDR3 is TGTGCCAGCAGCCTGGGACAGGGGGCAACTAATGAAAAACTGTTTTTT. Its protein is CASSLGQGATNEKLFF.